The clone carrying this T cell receptor (beta chain) occurred many times. The antigen remains unidentified. These data originate in a study of T cell repertoires in cytomegalovirus infection. Across the whole study: Public TCR beta signature analysis indicated the presence of both CMV infection and matching HLA type.

TCRdb re-analysed the reads in MiXCR, keeping a single row per CDR3 protein. The repertoire consists of approximately 500,000 distinct CDR3 sequences, with 10% to 12% occurring once and the leading ten covering about 9.4%. Study-wide points: There were HLA-C-restricted CMV-specific TCR beta clonotypes dominating the ex vivo response. Based on cumulative public TCR beta family frequency, carriers of CMV plus the relevant HLA were identified.

This CDR3 is 12 amino acids long. With 5 bases clipped from V and 13 bases from J, the junction kept 3 bases outside the gene matches. CDR1 is SGHTA and CDR2 is FQGNSA in the germline V gene. Sequencing used PBMCs. The receptor's source is a human donor in good health (CMV status not recorded). Some clones in this sample may be carry-over from other donors' samples. The chain is built from TRBV7-2 and TRBJ2-1, with 12 bases lining up with TRBD2. In nucleotides, the CDR3 is TGTGCCAGCAGCCAACTAGCGGGAGGACAGTTCTTC. Amino acids: CASSQLAGGQFF.